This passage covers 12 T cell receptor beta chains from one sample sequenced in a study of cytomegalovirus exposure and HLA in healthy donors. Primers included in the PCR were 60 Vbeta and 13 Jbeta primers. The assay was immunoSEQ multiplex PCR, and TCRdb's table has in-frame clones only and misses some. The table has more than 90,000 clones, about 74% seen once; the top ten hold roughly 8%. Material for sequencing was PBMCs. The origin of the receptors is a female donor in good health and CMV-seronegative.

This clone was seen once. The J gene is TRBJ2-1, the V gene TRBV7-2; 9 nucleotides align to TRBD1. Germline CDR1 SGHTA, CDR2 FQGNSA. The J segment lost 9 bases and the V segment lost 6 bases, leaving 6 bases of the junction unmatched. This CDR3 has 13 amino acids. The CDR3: CASRQTGGGEQFF. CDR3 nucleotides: TGTGCCAGCAGGCAAACAGGGGGCGGTGAGCAGTTCTTC.

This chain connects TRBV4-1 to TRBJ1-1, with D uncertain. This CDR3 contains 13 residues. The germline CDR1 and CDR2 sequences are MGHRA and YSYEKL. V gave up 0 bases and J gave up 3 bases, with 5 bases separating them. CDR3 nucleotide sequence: TGCGCCAGCAGCCAAGACAGTGACACTGAAGCTTTCTTT. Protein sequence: CASSQDSDTEAFF.

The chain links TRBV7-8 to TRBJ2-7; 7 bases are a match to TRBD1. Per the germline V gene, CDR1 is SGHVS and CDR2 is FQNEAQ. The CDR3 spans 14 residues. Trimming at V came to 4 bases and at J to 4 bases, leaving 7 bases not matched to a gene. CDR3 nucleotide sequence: TGTGCCAGCAGCTACCGACAGGGTGGGTACGAGCAGTACTTC. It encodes CASSYRQGGYEQYF.

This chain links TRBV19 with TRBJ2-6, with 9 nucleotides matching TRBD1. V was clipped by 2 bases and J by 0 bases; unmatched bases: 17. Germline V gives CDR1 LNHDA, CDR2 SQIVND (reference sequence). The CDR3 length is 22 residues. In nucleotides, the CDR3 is TGTGCCAGTAGTATAAAGCCGGGACAGGGCATAGTTTACTACTCTGGGGCCAACGTCCTGACTTTC. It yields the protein CASSIKPGQGIVYYSGANVLTF.

The CDR3 region is CASRRQGGNYGYTF. The CDR3 bases are TGTGCCAGCAGAAGACAGGGTGGCAACTATGGCTACACCTTC. The chain uses TRBV6-5 and TRBJ1-2, with TRBD1 matching 7 bases. Per germline, CDR1 MNHEY and CDR2 SVGAGI. J was trimmed by 2 bases and V by 6 bases; bases with no gene match: 6. The CDR3 totals 14 residues.

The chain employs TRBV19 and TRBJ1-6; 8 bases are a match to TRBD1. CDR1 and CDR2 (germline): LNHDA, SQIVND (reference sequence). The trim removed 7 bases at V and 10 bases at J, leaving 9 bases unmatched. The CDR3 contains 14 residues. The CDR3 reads CASMGQALGSPLHF. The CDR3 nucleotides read TGTGCCAGTATGGGACAGGCGTTAGGGTCACCCCTCCACTTT.

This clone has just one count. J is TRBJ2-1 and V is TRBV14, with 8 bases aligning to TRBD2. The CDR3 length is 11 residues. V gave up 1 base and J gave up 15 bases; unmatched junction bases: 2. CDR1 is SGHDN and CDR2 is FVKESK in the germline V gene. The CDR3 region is CASSQGTSLFF. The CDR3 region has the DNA TGTGCCAGCAGCCAAGGGACTAGCCTGTTCTTC.

CDR3 residues: CSVVAGWNEQFF. CDR3 coding DNA: TGCAGCGTTGTGGCAGGGTGGAATGAGCAGTTCTTC. The chain employs TRBV29-1 and TRBJ2-1; D is perhaps TRBD1 (5 bases). The V end lost 4 bases, the J end lost 7 bases, and 11 bases lay between the germline ends. The CDR3 totals 12 residues. The germline CDR1 and CDR2 sequences are SQVTM and ANQGSEA.

The CDR3 sequence: CASSLKGGGNQPQHF. The CDR3 DNA reads as TGTGCCAGCAGCTTAAAGGGGGGGGGCAATCAGCCCCAGCATTTT. The J gene is TRBJ1-5, the V gene TRBV7-3, with a possible D match to TRBD1 (6 bases). CDR1 is SGHTA, CDR2 FQGTGA, per germline. The V end was cut by 1 base, the J end by 2 bases, with 9 bases between. CDR3 length: 15 residues.

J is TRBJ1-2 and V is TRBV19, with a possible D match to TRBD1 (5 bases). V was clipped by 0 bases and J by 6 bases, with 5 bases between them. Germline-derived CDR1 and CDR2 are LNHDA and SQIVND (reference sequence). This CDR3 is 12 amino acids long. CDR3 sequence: CASSIEGDGYTF. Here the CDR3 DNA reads TGTGCCAGTAGTATAGAAGGGGATGGCTACACCTTC.

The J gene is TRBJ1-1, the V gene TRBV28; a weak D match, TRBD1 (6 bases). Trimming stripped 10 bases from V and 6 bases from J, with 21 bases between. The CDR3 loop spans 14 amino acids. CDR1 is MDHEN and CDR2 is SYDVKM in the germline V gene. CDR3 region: CATSRAGGPSEAFF. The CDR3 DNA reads TGTGCCACCTCCCGGGCCGGGGGGCCCTCTGAAGCTTTCTTT. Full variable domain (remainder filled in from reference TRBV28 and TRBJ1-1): DVKVTQSSRYLVKRTGEKVFLECVQDMDHENMFWYRQDPGLGLRLIYFSYDVKMKEKGDIPEGYSVSREKKERFSLILESASTNQTSMYLCATSRAGGPSEAFFGQGTRLTVV.

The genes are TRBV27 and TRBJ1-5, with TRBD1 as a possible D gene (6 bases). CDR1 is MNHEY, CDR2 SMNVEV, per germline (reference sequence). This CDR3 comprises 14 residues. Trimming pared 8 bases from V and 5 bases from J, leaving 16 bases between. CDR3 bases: TGTGCCAGCGCTAGGACAGTCAACTATCAGCCCCAGCATTTT. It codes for CASARTVNYQPQHF.